These 22 T cell receptor beta chains were sequenced from one sample in a study of cytomegalovirus exposure and HLA in healthy donors. PCR employed 60 Vbeta and 13 Jbeta primers. Libraries were prepared by immunoSEQ multiplex PCR; TCRdb keeps only in-frame clonotypes and omits some of them. Of around 150,000 clones listed, 60% to 85% are singletons. Material: PBMCs. The receptor source for this set is a young man in good health and CMV-seronegative.

The chain employs TRBV18 and TRBJ1-4; 7 bases match TRBD1. From germline, CDR1 is KGHSH and CDR2 LQKENI. The CDR3 loop spans 15 amino acids. J was trimmed by 8 bases and V by 3 bases; bases with no gene match: 9. CDR3 sequence (DNA): TGTGCCAGCTCACCGCCGAGGGGGCAGGGAGAAAAACTGTTTTTT. Translating gives CASSPPRGQGEKLFF.

CDR3 protein: CASSIDLGQGKEQYF. The DNA of the CDR3 is TGTGCCAGTAGTATAGATCTCGGGCAGGGGAAAGAGCAGTACTTC. The chain employs TRBV19 and TRBJ2-7; D might be TRBD1 (6 bases). The germline CDR1 and CDR2 sequences are LNHDA and SQIVND (reference sequence). V gave up 0 bases and J gave up 7 bases, with 16 bases separating them. The length of the CDR3 is 15 residues.

The J gene is TRBJ2-5, the V gene TRBV5-4; possibly TRBD2 for D (5 bases). CDR1 and CDR2 from the germline V gene are SGHNT and YYREEE (reference sequence). The CDR3 contains 15 residues. Trimming took 4 bases from V and 5 from J, leaving 18 bases between them. The CDR3 DNA reads TGTGCCAGCAGCCCGAAGGCTAGCCTGAGGGAGACCCAGTACTTC. This sequence encodes CASSPKASLRETQYF. The variable domain in full, with the rest retrieved from reference TRBV5-4 and TRBJ2-5, is ETGVTQSPTHLIKTRGQQVTLRCSSQSGHNTVSWYQQALGQGPQFIFQYYREEENGRGNFPPRFSGLQFPNYSSELNVNALELDDSALYLCASSPKASLRETQYFGPGTRLLVL.

This rearrangement joins TRBV18 to TRBJ2-3, with 9 bases that match TRBD1. Trimming removed 4 bases from V and 4 bases from J; junction bases left unmatched: 6. Germline V lookup: CDR1 KGHSH, CDR2 LQKENI. The CDR3 loop spans 15 amino acids. The CDR3 coding sequence is TGTGCCAGCTCACTCGGGACAGGGAGGGCAGATACGCAGTATTTT. Translated, it gives CASSLGTGRADTQYF.

The chain recombines TRBV6-1 with TRBJ2-7; 7 nucleotides agree with TRBD2. After removal of 7 bases from V and 2 bases from J, the junction contained 11 bases not matched to a gene. Germline-derived CDR1 and CDR2 are MNHNS and SASEGT. This CDR3 comprises 15 residues. CDR3 DNA sequence: TGTGCCAGCACCAGCCGGACTAGAGGGGCCTACGAGCAGTACTTC. Its translation is CASTSRTRGAYEQYF.

The chain has TRBV6-4 and TRBJ2-7; 9 bases are shared with TRBD2. The germline gives CDR1 MRHNA, CDR2 SNTAGT. This CDR3 is 16 amino acids long. V gave up 4 bases and J gave up 5 bases; unmatched junction bases: 12. This chain's CDR3 is CASSAERGVEDNEQYF. CDR3 coding DNA: TGTGCCAGCAGTGCCGAGCGGGGGGTGGAGGACAACGAGCAGTACTTC.

The chain joins TRBV9 to TRBJ2-7, with TRBD2 identical over 8 bases. V was pared by 5 bases and J by 5 bases, with 15 bases of the junction left unmatched. The CDR3 consists of 16 residues. The germline gives CDR1 SGDLS, CDR2 YYNGEE. The CDR3 reads CASRGLAGTIAHEQYF. The DNA for the CDR3 is TGTGCCAGCAGGGGTCTAGCGGGCACCATAGCTCACGAGCAGTACTTC.

The chain recombines TRBV7-4 with TRBJ2-2, with D unclear. The tail of the sequence fits TRBJ1-3 better, so the J call may be wrong. The germline CDR1 and CDR2 sequences are SGHVT and SQSDAQ. The CDR3 runs 17 residues. The CDR3 sequence: CASSLTRNESSGNTIYF. The CDR3 DNA reads as TGTGCCAGCAGCTTAACCAGGAACGAGAGCTCTGGAAACACCATATATTTT.

This chain uses TRBV2 with TRBJ1-1, with a tentative D call TRBD1 (6 bases). From germline, CDR1 is SNHLY and CDR2 FYNNEI. The length of the CDR3 is 12 residues. Trimming shortened V by 6 bases and J by 8 bases, and 13 bases separated the two germline ends. The CDR3 protein is CASRPDRLEAFF. As DNA, the CDR3 is TGTGCCAGCAGGCCCGACAGGTTAGAAGCTTTCTTT.

This chain uses TRBV6-5 with TRBJ2-7, with D unresolved. V lost 0 bases and J lost 6, with 12 bases in between. Per the germline V gene, CDR1 is MNHEY and CDR2 is SVGAGI. CDR3 size: 14 residues. The CDR3 nucleotides are TGTGCCAGCAGTTACTCGAGTTGGAGCCGCGAGCAGTACTTC. It encodes CASSYSSWSREQYF.

V usage is TRBV27 and J usage is TRBJ2-5; 8 bases are a match to TRBD1. The J segment lost 2 bases and the V segment lost 6 bases, leaving 11 bases of the junction unmatched. The V gene's germline CDR1 is MNHEY and CDR2 SMNVEV (reference sequence). CDR3 length equals 16 residues. The CDR3 bases are TGTGCCAGCAGCACAGGGGGAGGTACTGTTCAAGAGACCCAGTACTTC. Protein sequence: CASSTGGGTVQETQYF.

The CDR3 spells CATAKRGVETQYF. The CDR3 bases are TGTGCCACTGCCAAGCGGGGGGTAGAGACCCAGTACTTC. The J gene is TRBJ2-5, the V gene TRBV21-1; the tabulated D call, TRBD2, remains unverified against the DNA. TRBV21-1 is a documented pseudogene. CDR3 length: 13 amino acids.

The chain has TRBV5-1 and TRBJ2-5; a weak D match, TRBD2 (6 bases). There are 14 residues in the CDR3. V lost 0 bases and J 2 bases, leaving 8 bases between the germline ends. CDR1 SGHRS and CDR2 YFSETQ come from the germline V gene. The CDR3 coding sequence is TGCGCCAGCAGCTTGGTCCTAGCGCAAGAGACCCAGTACTTC. This translates into CASSLVLAQETQYF.

The chain couples TRBV11-3 to TRBJ1-3, with a weak D call TRBD1 (6 bases). V dropped 5 bases and J dropped 4 bases, with 21 bases sitting between them. The CDR3 consists of 17 residues. Germline values: CDR1 SGHNT, CDR2 YENEEA. CDR3 coding DNA: TGTGCCAGCAGCCCTGTCGGGACACCGCAATCCGGAAACACCATATATTTT. The encoded protein is CASSPVGTPQSGNTIYF.

This clone was observed a few times. The CDR3 region is CASSQDSGGRTDTQYF. The CDR3 DNA is TGTGCCAGCAGCCAGGATAGCGGGGGCCGCACAGATACGCAGTATTTT. This chain uses TRBV7-6 with TRBJ2-3; 9 bases fit TRBD2. The CDR3 runs to 16 residues. Germline V gene lookup returns CDR1 SGHVS and CDR2 FNYEAQ. Trimming took 5 bases from V and 1 from J; bases not matched to a gene: 7.

This clone showed up just once. The chain couples TRBV5-1 to TRBJ2-2, with D perhaps TRBD1 (5 bases). The length of the CDR3 is 14 residues. Germline V lookup: CDR1 SGHRS, CDR2 YFSETQ. Trimming shortened V by 5 bases and J by 1 base, and 9 bases separated the two germline ends. CDR3 nucleotides: TGCGCCAGCAGAGAACAGGAGAACACCGGGGAGCTGTTTTTT. This codes for CASREQENTGELFF.

The chain is built from TRBV1 and TRBJ2-3; no check of the table's D call, TRBD2, against the DNA was made. TRBV1 has pseudogene status. The CDR3 runs to 18 residues. CDR3 nucleotides: TGCACCAGCAGCCAAACTTGGACTAGCGGTCCCGGGGGGGGTACGCAGTATTTT. The encoded protein is CTSSQTWTSGPGGGTQYF.

The CDR3 coding sequence is TGTGCCAGCAGCTTTTTTAACAGGCCGGATGAAAAACTGTTTTTT. It yields the protein CASSFFNRPDEKLFF. The chain has TRBV11-2 and TRBJ1-4; D is possibly TRBD1 (5 bases). The V end was cut by 3 bases, the J end by 6 bases, with 14 bases between. The CDR3 extends over 15 amino acids. Germline loops: CDR1 SGHAT, CDR2 FQNNGV.

V and J are TRBV5-6 and TRBJ1-2, with D perhaps matching TRBD1 (5 bases). Germline lookup yields CDR1 SGHDT and CDR2 YYEEEE. V shed 2 bases and J shed 6 bases, with 14 bases lying between them. There are 14 residues in the CDR3. This chain's CDR3 is CASSFFPGIDGYTF. CDR3 DNA sequence: TGTGCCAGCAGCTTCTTTCCAGGGATAGATGGCTACACCTTC. The whole variable domain, remainder taken from reference TRBV5-6 and TRBJ1-2, is DAGVTQSPTHLIKTRGQQVTLRCSPKSGHDTVSWYQQALGQGPQFIFQYYEEEERQRGNFPDRFSGHQFPNYSSELNVNALLLGDSALYLCASSFFPGIDGYTFGSGTRLTVV.

J is TRBJ2-7 and V is TRBV16, with 10 bases lining up with TRBD1. J was trimmed by 4 bases and V by 6 bases; bases with no gene match: 9. The CDR3 consists of 15 residues. CDR1 and CDR2 (germline): KGHSY, FQNENV. CDR3 loop: CASRRVTGGSYEQYF. The CDR3 bases are TGTGCCAGCAGAAGGGTGACAGGGGGCTCGTACGAGCAGTACTTC.

This clone was seen a handful of times. This chain links TRBV7-9 with TRBJ2-5; D possibly corresponds to TRBD1 (6 bases). The DNA end is more similar to TRBJ2-7, so the J call may be wrong. Germline V gene data show CDR1 as SEHNR and CDR2 as FQNEAQ (reference sequence). The CDR3 is 12 residues long. DNA for the CDR3: TGTGCCAGCAGCCTTCAGGGGTACGAGCAGTACTTC. Translation gives CASSLQGYEQYF.

DNA of the CDR3: TGTGCCAGCAGCTCGTCAGGAGCGGCCTACAATGAGCAGTTCTTC. Translated, it gives CASSSSGAAYNEQFF. The chain employs TRBV4-2 and TRBJ2-1, with TRBD2 as a possible D gene (5 bases). V was shortened by 5 bases and J by 2 bases, with 13 bases between the two germline ends. Looked up from germline, CDR1 is LGHNA and CDR2 is YNFKEQ. This CDR3 has 15 residues.